This T cell receptor beta chain comes out of a study of neurological immune-mediated disorders. The germline gives CDR1 SNHLY, CDR2 FYNNEI. CDR3 length: 15 amino acids. The V and J ends lost 5 bases and 4 bases, in that order; junction bases with no gene match: 4. This clonotype was counted once. The sample's time point: technical triplicate 2. TCRdb re-derived calls from the 5' RACE reads in MiXCR, one entry per CDR3 protein. The sample holds about 59,000 distinct CDR3 sequences, 20% to 30% seen once. This clonotype originated in a man aged 55-75 years with HTLV-1-associated myelopathy (HAM/TSP). This chain joins TRBV2 and TRBJ2-2, with 10 bases lining up with TRBD1. Sequenced input: PBMCs. CDR3 sequence reads: CASSWTGGATGELFF. Here the CDR3 DNA reads TGTGCCAGCAGTTGGACAGGGGGGGCCACCGGGGAGCTGTTTTTT.